The next 20 T cell receptor beta chains were all read from a single sample in a study of Ad26.COV2.S vaccination and SARS-CoV-2 variants. Noted treatment: some 19 received Ad26.COV2.S at low or high dose, single or two shots; about 5 received placebo; per-sample allocation not given. Material that was analyzed had been drawn on day 63 after the first vaccine or placebo injection. Generated by immunoSEQ multiplex PCR, the TCRdb table keeps only in-frame clones and is missing some. The table includes around 340,000 clones, about 89% detected once. The material was peripheral blood, obtained in a trial of Ad26.COV2.S vaccine versus placebo. Receptor source: a person aged 18-60 years who received the Ad26.COV2.S COVID-19 vaccine or a placebo.

The chain links TRBV7-2 to TRBJ2-7; weak D call: TRBD2 (5 bases). This CDR3 contains 15 residues. CDR1 and CDR2 from the germline V gene are SGHTA and FQGNSA. The V end was cut by 3 bases, the J end by 0 bases, with 12 bases between. In DNA form, the CDR3 reads TGTGCCAGCAGCTTGGGGAGCGGTAGCTCCTACGAGCAGTACTTC. It encodes CASSLGSGSSYEQYF. The full variable domain, in which reference TRBV7-2 and TRBJ2-7 provide the parts outside the CDR3, is GAGVSQSPSNKVTEKGKDVELRCDPISGHTALYWYRQSLGQGLEFLIYFQGNSAPDKSGLPSDRFSAERTGGSVSTLTIQRTQQEDSAVYLCASSLGSGSSYEQYFGPGTRLTVT.

The rearrangement uses TRBV7-2 and TRBJ1-1; TRBD1 agrees at 7 bases. This CDR3 comprises 15 residues. Germline CDR1 is SGHTA and CDR2 is FQGNSA. V was pared by 6 bases and J by 1 base, with 8 bases of the junction left unmatched. The CDR3 nucleotides read TGTGCCAGCAGTTTACAGGGGTCAACGAACACTGAAGCTTTCTTT. Translating gives CASSLQGSTNTEAFF.

A single count supports this clone. Other DNA sequences within the sample encode an identical CDR3. The chain has TRBV5-8 and TRBJ2-7; 10 positions match TRBD1. Trimming cost V 4 bases and J 4 bases; bases outside gene matches: 5. CDR1 SGHTS and CDR2 YDEGEE come from the germline V gene. The CDR3 sequence is 14 residues long. DNA for the CDR3: TGTGCCAGCAGCGCTAGACAGGGGGCATACGAGCAGTACTTC. Protein sequence: CASSARQGAYEQYF.

The sample holds a few counts of this clone. This chain connects TRBV3-1 (or the pseudogene TRBV3-2) to TRBJ1-2; TRBD1 matches at 10 bases. Germline V gene lookup returns CDR1 LGHDT and CDR2 YNNKEL (reference sequence). Unmatched junction bases numbered 6, after V lost 1 base and J lost 7 bases. This CDR3 spans 15 amino acids. The CDR3 DNA is TGTGCCAGCAGCCAAGGGACAGGGGGACAGGGTGGCTACACCTTC. Translation: CASSQGTGGQGGYTF.

CDR3: CASSLGSYRGSGYTF. Written as DNA, the CDR3 is TGCGCCAGCAGCCTAGGTTCCTACAGGGGTAGTGGCTACACCTTC. The chain joins TRBV4-3 to TRBJ1-2, with TRBD1 matching over 7 bases. The germline V gene has CDR1 LGHNA and CDR2 YSLEER. Trimming took 4 bases from V and 7 from J; bases not matched to a gene: 12. The CDR3 loop spans 15 amino acids.

The gene calls are TRBV29-1 and TRBJ2-2; D gene ambiguous. The CDR3 totals 13 residues. The ends were cut back, 5 bases at V and 0 bases at J, with 7 bases in the middle. The germline gives CDR1 SQVTM, CDR2 ANQGSEA. DNA of the CDR3: TGCAGCGTTTGGTTTTCGAACACCGGGGAGCTGTTTTTT. The encoded protein is CSVWFSNTGELFF.

The chain carries TRBV9 and TRBJ1-2; no firm D call. V was shortened by 3 bases and J by 2 bases, with 11 bases between the two germline ends. Per germline, CDR1 SGDLS and CDR2 YYNGEE. This CDR3 is 14 amino acids long. Written as DNA, the CDR3 is TGTGCCAGCAGCGAACGGCCCGACAACTATGGCTACACCTTC. Its protein product is CASSERPDNYGYTF.

The V call is TRBV5-6, the J call TRBJ1-2; D is uncertain. Trimming shortened V by 0 bases and J by 3 bases, and 9 bases separated the two germline ends. CDR3 size: 14 residues. CDR1 and CDR2 (germline): SGHDT, YYEEEE. CDR3 nucleotide sequence: TGTGCCAGCAGCTTGGCCGGGGTTGACTATGGCTACACCTTC. Residues: CASSLAGVDYGYTF.

This clone was observed once. Other DNA sequences in the sample encode the same CDR3. The chain employs TRBV7-2 and TRBJ2-7; 7 bases align to TRBD2. Germline V CDR1 and CDR2: SGHTA, FQGNSA. The CDR3 runs to 15 residues. V was clipped by 1 base and J by 3 bases; unmatched bases: 6. This chain's CDR3 is CASSLERGGHYEQYF. CDR3 coding DNA: TGTGCCAGCAGCTTAGAGCGGGGAGGCCACTACGAGCAGTACTTC.

This chain joins TRBV5-6 and TRBJ2-3; 7 bases agree with TRBD1. The germline CDR1 and CDR2 sequences are SGHDT and YYEEEE. The trim removed 4 bases at V and 2 bases at J, leaving 7 bases unmatched. The CDR3 loop spans 15 amino acids. Here the CDR3 reads CASSQRQGVTDTQYF. CDR3 nucleotide sequence: TGTGCCAGCAGCCAAAGACAGGGCGTCACAGATACGCAGTATTTT.

The CDR3 region is CASSSSGSGKTIYNEQFF. CDR3 DNA sequence: TGCGCCAGCAGCTCCTCTGGGAGCGGGAAGACGATCTACAATGAGCAGTTCTTC. This chain links TRBV5-1 with TRBJ2-1; 7 nucleotides agree with TRBD2. This CDR3 is built from 18 residues. The germline V gene encodes CDR1 SGHRS and CDR2 YFSETQ. V dropped 3 bases and J dropped 3; count of bases not matched to a gene: 15.

This clone has a single count. The identical CDR3 is also encoded by other nucleotide sequences in the sample. The rearrangement links TRBV5-1 to TRBJ2-7, with D possibly being TRBD2 (6 bases). The CDR3 runs 14 residues. Germline CDR1 and CDR2: SGHRS and YFSETQ. Between the trimmed V and J ends, which lost 0 bases and 4 bases, there was a span of 11 bases. This CDR3 is CASSLAGASYEQYF. CDR3 nucleotide sequence: TGCGCCAGCAGCTTGGCGGGAGCTTCGTACGAGCAGTACTTC.

V usage is TRBV29-1 and J usage is TRBJ2-1; perhaps D is TRBD1 or TRBD2 (5 bases each). The CDR3 length is 12 residues. V shed 7 bases and J shed 4 bases, with 11 bases lying between them. Germline V gene sequence: CDR1 SQVTM, CDR2 ANQGSEA. CDR3 sequence reads: CSAVWGYNEQFF. The CDR3 DNA reads TGCAGCGCAGTCTGGGGGTACAATGAGCAGTTCTTC.

This chain joins TRBV25-1 and TRBJ1-4; D is perhaps TRBD1 (6 bases). The germline V and J ends were trimmed by 4 bases and 8 bases, with 17 bases remaining between them. Germline assignment: CDR1 MGHDK and CDR2 SYGVNS. This CDR3 is 15 amino acids long. CDR3 nucleotides: TGTGCCAGCAGTGCCTCTCAGGGGAGAAACGAAAAACTGTTTTTT. This sequence encodes CASSASQGRNEKLFF.

This clone occurred a few times. The gene calls are TRBV12-3 or TRBV12-4 and TRBJ2-7; D might be TRBD2 (5 bases). The CDR3 covers 13 residues. Trimming removed 6 bases from V and 6 bases from J, with 15 bases in between. Here the CDR3 reads CASSRGWPSEQYF. CDR3 nucleotides: TGTGCCAGCAGCCGCGGGTGGCCCAGCGAGCAGTACTTC.

V and J are TRBV7-7 and TRBJ2-2, with 11 bases aligning to TRBD2. This CDR3 contains 16 residues. With 4 bases clipped from V and 2 bases from J, the junction kept 3 bases outside the gene matches. The germline CDR1 and CDR2 sequences are SSHAT and FNYEAQ (reference sequence). CDR3 region: CASSSLAGDNTGELFF. The CDR3 coding sequence is TGTGCCAGCAGCTCACTAGCGGGGGACAACACCGGGGAGCTGTTTTTT.

This clone appeared a single time. This chain uses TRBV5-5 with TRBJ2-5; no clear D. V gave up 1 base and J gave up 3 bases, with 10 bases separating them. CDR3 size: 14 residues. Per germline, CDR1 SGHKS and CDR2 YYEKEE (reference sequence). CDR3 sequence: CASSLNVREETQYF. CDR3 DNA sequence: TGTGCCAGCAGCTTGAACGTTCGGGAAGAGACCCAGTACTTC.

V and J are TRBV5-4 and TRBJ2-7; D unresolved. Germline CDR1 and CDR2: SGHNT and YYREEE (reference sequence). The CDR3 sequence is 14 residues long. The germline V and J ends were trimmed by 2 bases and 0 bases, with 9 bases remaining between them. In nucleotides, the CDR3 is TGTGCCAGCAGCTTAGGCCAGGCCTCCTACGAGCAGTACTTC. Amino acid sequence: CASSLGQASYEQYF.

The rearrangement uses TRBV11-2 and TRBJ1-1; 8 positions match TRBD1. The CDR3 contains 16 residues. Germline loops: CDR1 SGHAT, CDR2 FQNNGV. V shed 1 base, J shed 5 bases, and the junction held 9 bases outside the gene matches. CDR3 bases: TGTGCCAGCAGCTTAGCGGGGACAGGTGGTCGTACTGAAGCTTTCTTT. Amino acids: CASSLAGTGGRTEAFF.

The V and J genes are TRBV18 and TRBJ2-1; 7 nucleotides align to TRBD1. Germline CDR1 is KGHSH and CDR2 is LQKENI. The CDR3 spans 14 residues. The J segment lost 5 bases and the V segment lost 6 bases, leaving 7 bases of the junction unmatched. CDR3 loop: CASSPRGQDNEQFF. CDR3 sequence (DNA): TGTGCCAGCTCCCCTCGCGGACAGGACAATGAGCAGTTCTTC.